This TCR beta chain was identified in a study of T cells in Graves' hyperthyroidism and ophthalmopathy (dated by TCRdb to between 2018 and 2021). Regarding the research as a whole: Peripheral blood was sampled at the time of initial diagnosis, prior to any treatment. The approximately 100 discovery patients were randomly split 7:3 into training and test sets. Prospective prediction of ophthalmopathy was tested in an independent validation cohort consisting of some 19 hyperthyroidism patients and more than 15 patients who later progressed to ophthalmopathy. To identify distinguishing TCR V-J signatures, a discovery cohort of around 100 patients was used, comprising 43 with Graves' ophthalmopathy and around 60 with stable Graves' hyperthyroidism. In addition, the study compared T-cell repertoires in thyroid tissue and in blood from a handful of Graves' hyperthyroidism patients. After sampling, hyperthyroidism patients received methimazole starting at 30 mg daily, and ophthalmopathy patients received high-dose intravenous methylprednisolone. According to the paper, TCR Vbeta CDR3 sequencing was carried out on approximately 140 peripheral blood samples, which came from over 40 ophthalmopathy, 75 or so hyperthyroidism and roughly 17 progressor patients. Results and caveats for the whole study, not just this receptor: No statistical method was used to fix the sample size in advance, and group allocation was not hidden from the investigators. In validation, the model predicted progression to ophthalmopathy a median of approximately 6.6 months before onset, with roughly 70% sensitivity and about 72% specificity. Blood samples also contained most of the expanded thyroid clonotypes (frequency above 0.001), which suggests that blood repertoires may reflect thyroid immune responses. Ophthalmopathy was separated from stable hyperthyroidism by a 13 V-J signature model, with 87.88% sensitivity and 81% to 82% specificity obtained in cross-validation and 80%/75% obtained in testing.

CDR1 and CDR2 (SGHVS, FNYEAQ) derive from the germline V gene. The CDR3 runs 17 residues from the cysteine to the phenylalanine. The sequence is cut down to CDR3 DNA, 51 bases in frame from base 1. Compared with germline, V lacks 0 bases and J lacks 2 bases; bases without a gene match: 7. At least ten counts were recorded for this clonotype. There is no known antigen for this receptor. Qualities for individual bases were not recorded, and no much larger clone is one base off. TCR beta CDR3 regions were amplified from RNA transcripts. The first round of RT-PCR for the TCR CDR3 was performed with the HTBI primer set and the Qiagen OneStep RT-PCR kit. Libraries were constructed in a second round of multiplex PCR, after which size selection and purification were performed. The libraries were sequenced on an Illumina HiSeq2000 using paired-end 100 bp reads. Turning to the authors' computational methods: SOAPnuke was used to process the raw data, throwing out any read that contained adapters or uncalled bases, had a mean Phred below 15, or lacked an exact constant-primer or identifier match. COPE v1.2.5 was used to merge high-quality paired reads, and clonotypes were defined as unique nucleotide sequences. Clonotypes were aligned to IMGT TRBV, TRBD and TRBJ reference segments using MiTCR v1.1. Analysis was restricted to V-J combinations with a frequency above 0.0001, which covered 99.2% of repertoires. A TCS score was defined as the ratio of F50 (clonal expansion) to E x V (chaos), with BLOSUM62-based TCRdist applied between CDR3 peptides within each V-J. Welch's t-statistics and random forest reduced some 510 V-J features to 13, which were used in a naive Bayes classifier (R e1071). The similarity between thyroid and blood repertoires was quantified using the Morisita-Horn index. Clones were called with MiXCR by TCRdb after fastp trimmed the public reads at Q25, and only in-frame beta chains were retained. Rows are combined by CDR3 protein, so each entry shows the most common genes and DNA. It is TCRdb's table, rather than the study itself, that gives the V and J calls and clone size. For this sample the table gives 93,000 or so distinct CDR3 sequences, of which 47% were detected only once. Clones ranked in the top ten supply 20% to 30% of the sample.

A patient counted as having stable Graves' hyperthyroidism if no progression to ophthalmopathy occurred over 18 months of follow-up. Hyperthyroidism patients were newly diagnosed, with disease duration under 2 months, and aged 18 to 65 years. Patients with uncontrolled infections, other autoimmune diseases, pregnancy or lactation were excluded. Diagnoses relied on clinical symptoms, serum thyroxine and TRAb, thyroid ultrasound and orbital computed tomography. PBMCs were separated from roughly 9.6 ml of fresh peripheral blood using Ficoll-Paque density gradient centrifugation. Total RNA was extracted using Trizol reagent, and RNA quality was assessed on an Agilent 2100 Bioanalyzer.

The sequenced sample consisted of blood. This sequence was found in a man aged 40-49 years with Graves' hyperthyroidism. The rearrangement joined TRBV7-6 to TRBJ2-1; a stretch of 7 junction bases matches TRBD1. The CDR3 region: CASSLAIGQATYNEQFF. The nucleotide sequence reads TGTGCCAGCAGCTTAGCCATCGGACAGGCGACCTACAATGAGCAGTTCTTC.